The clone carrying this T cell receptor beta chain was seen only once. The antigen is undetermined. Samples with a second dose at about 4 or about 12 weeks were pooled together. This entry is derived from a study of T cell responses to AZD1222 COVID-19 vaccine. Whole-study findings and limits: White British ancestry dominated among donors, who included more females, and clonal diversity was possibly underestimated. No day 14 peak samples; only post-peak repertoires were characterized. At baseline, just five to seven AZD1222 recipients tested seropositive.

Some clones are missing from TCRdb's copy, which holds only in-frame ones; the method was immunoSEQ multiplex PCR. Here the sample spans fewer than 200,000 clones, 88% being singletons. The origin of this receptor is an adult who received the AZD1222 COVID-19 vaccine. The sample in question was peripheral blood, obtained 28 days after the second AZD1222 dose.

The CDR3 reads CASSGQSNTEAFF. Here the CDR3 DNA reads TGTGCCTCGTCGGGACAGTCAAACACTGAAGCTTTCTTT. The V gene is TRBV30, the J gene TRBJ1-1, with 7 bases that match TRBD1. The CDR3 runs to 13 residues. Per germline, CDR1 GTSNPN and CDR2 SVGIG (reference sequence). Trimming cost V 7 bases and J 2 bases; bases outside gene matches: 7.